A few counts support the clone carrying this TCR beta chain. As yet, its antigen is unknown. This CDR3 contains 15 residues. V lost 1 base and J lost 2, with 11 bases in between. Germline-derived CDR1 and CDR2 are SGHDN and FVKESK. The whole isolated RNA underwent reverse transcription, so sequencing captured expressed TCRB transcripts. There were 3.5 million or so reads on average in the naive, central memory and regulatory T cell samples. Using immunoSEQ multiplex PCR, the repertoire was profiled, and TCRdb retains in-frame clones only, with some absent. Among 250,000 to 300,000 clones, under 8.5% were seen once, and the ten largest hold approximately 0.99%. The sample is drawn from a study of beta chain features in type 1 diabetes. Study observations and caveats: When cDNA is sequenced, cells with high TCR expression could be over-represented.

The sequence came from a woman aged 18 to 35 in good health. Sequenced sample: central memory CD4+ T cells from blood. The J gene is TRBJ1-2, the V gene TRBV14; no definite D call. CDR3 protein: CASSQALESNYGYTF. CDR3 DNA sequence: TGTGCCAGCAGCCAAGCCCTGGAGTCCAACTATGGCTACACCTTC.